This entry lists 14 T cell receptor beta chains sequenced from one sample in a study of T cells in Graves' hyperthyroidism and ophthalmopathy. The investigators amplified TCR beta CDR3 regions from RNA transcripts. A first-round RT-PCR of the TCR CDR3 used the HTBI primer set. TCRdb independently ran MiXCR on the multiplex PCR reads; one entry per CDR3 protein. The sample has about 590,000 distinct CDR3 sequences, 15% to 17% seen once. Sequences were obtained from blood. The receptors stem from a woman aged 25 to 39 with Graves' hyperthyroidism.

The genes are TRBV5-1 and TRBJ1-6; 8 bases align to TRBD1. The CDR3 totals 14 residues. V lost 7 bases to trimming and J lost 10 bases; unmatched junction nucleotides: 10. Germline V gives CDR1 SGHRS, CDR2 YFSETQ. The CDR3 sequence: CASCLDRGNSPLHF. Here the CDR3 DNA reads TGCGCCAGCTGCCTTGACAGGGGAAACTCACCCCTCCACTTT.

This chain uses TRBV24-1 with TRBJ2-3; 7 bases are shared with TRBD1. CDR3 size: 14 residues. Per the germline V gene, CDR1 is KGHDR and CDR2 is SFDVKD. V trimming: 4 bases; J trimming: 1 base; junction bases outside the gene matches: 1. Here the CDR3 DNA reads TGTGCCACCAGTGAAGGACAGGGCACAGATACGCAGTATTTT. Its protein is CATSEGQGTDTQYF.

The rearrangement links TRBV14 to TRBJ2-5, with D hard to call. Germline CDR1 reads SGHDN; CDR2 reads FVKESK. The CDR3 consists of 12 residues. Between the trimmed V and J ends, which lost 3 bases and 2 bases, there was a span of 4 bases. CDR3 loop: CASSHVQETQYF. The CDR3 DNA reads as TGTGCCAGCAGCCATGTACAAGAGACCCAGTACTTC.

This clonotype was counted only a few times. A single base separates this from a much larger clone, so it may be a read error. The V call is TRBV11-2, the J call TRBJ2-1; a weak D match, TRBD1 (5 bases). Per the germline V gene, CDR1 is SGHAT and CDR2 is FQNNGV. The CDR3 runs to 15 residues. The DNA for the CDR3 is TGTGCCGGCAGCCAAGAACAGGCGACTTACAATGAGCAGTTCTTC. The encoded protein is CAGSQEQATYNEQFF.

V gene TRBV13 combines with J gene TRBJ2-1; D is perhaps TRBD1 (6 bases). V was pared by 1 base and J by 6 bases, with 16 bases between. This CDR3 region has 16 residues. Germline loops: CDR1 PRHDT, CDR2 FYEKMQ (reference sequence). The CDR3: CASSLVGQNGANEQFF. In DNA, the CDR3 is TGTGCCAGCAGCTTAGTGGGACAAAACGGAGCCAATGAGCAGTTCTTC.

The chain recombines TRBV25-1 with TRBJ1-2, with TRBD1 matching 7 bases. Germline CDR1 and CDR2: MGHDK and SYGVNS. J was trimmed by 3 bases and V by 5 bases; bases with no gene match: 6. There are 14 residues in the CDR3. CDR3 DNA: TGTGCCAGCAGTACCGGGACAGCTGACTATGGCTACACCTTC. Translated, it gives CASSTGTADYGYTF.

The chain has TRBV4-1 and TRBJ2-7; no clear D gene. This CDR3 has 17 amino acids. V was cut by 0 bases and J by 7 bases, with 22 bases left in between. The germline V gene encodes CDR1 MGHRA and CDR2 YSYEKL. CDR3 residues: CASSQDKIKPFTTEQYF. In DNA form, the CDR3 reads TGCGCCAGCAGCCAAGATAAAATAAAGCCCTTCACTACGGAGCAGTACTTC.

This clonotype was seen many times. The gene calls are TRBV5-1 and TRBJ1-4; weak D call: TRBD1 (5 bases). The V end lost 4 bases, the J end lost 7 bases, and 14 bases lay between the germline ends. CDR1 is SGHRS and CDR2 is YFSETQ in the germline V gene. The CDR3 totals 14 residues. The CDR3 here is CASSISGSGEKLFF. The CDR3 nucleotides read TGCGCCAGCAGCATCTCAGGGAGCGGTGAAAAACTGTTTTTT.

The chain carries TRBV4-1 and TRBJ1-5; D might be TRBD1 (5 bases). This CDR3 has 16 amino acids. CDR1 and CDR2 from the germline V gene are MGHRA and YSYEKL. Trimming removed 3 bases at V and 8 bases at J, with 20 bases between. The DNA for the CDR3 is TGCGCCAGCAGCCACCGGGCACAGGCTCTCGGGGAGCCCCAGCATTTT. Its translation is CASSHRAQALGEPQHF.

The CDR3 DNA follows: TGTGCCAGCAGTACACCCTCCCCGCGGGACAGGGGGCCCAATAGCAATCAGCCCCAGCATTTT. Its translation: CASSTPSPRDRGPNSNQPQHF. The chain employs TRBV25-1 and TRBJ1-5; 12 nucleotides line up with TRBD1. The trim removed 5 bases at V and 0 bases at J, leaving 17 bases unmatched. This CDR3 has 21 residues. Germline V lookup: CDR1 MGHDK, CDR2 SYGVNS.

This clonotype was picked up many times. Here the CDR3 DNA reads TGTGCCAGCAGCTTCACCCCACCCGGGGGGTTACAAGAGACCCAGTACTTC. Translating it yields CASSFTPPGGLQETQYF. The chain joins TRBV7-8 to TRBJ2-5, with 7 bases identical to TRBD2. The CDR3 length is 17 residues. With V trimmed by 3 bases and J by 2 bases, 12 bases remained unmatched. Germline assignment: CDR1 SGHVS and CDR2 FQNEAQ.

CDR3 nucleotides: TGTGCCAGCAGTTACTCGAATTTGCGGAATGAGCAGTTCTTC. Protein sequence: CASSYSNLRNEQFF. V is TRBV6-9 and J is TRBJ2-1; D unclear. The CDR3 extends over 14 amino acids. V lost 3 bases and J lost 7, with 13 bases in between. The germline V gene encodes CDR1 MNHGY and CDR2 SVAAGI.

The sample holds one count of this clonotype. A much larger clone lies one base from this, so it may be a read error. The chain has TRBV28 and TRBJ2-3; D not resolved. Germline lookup yields CDR1 MDHEN and CDR2 SYDVKM. The CDR3 runs to 15 residues. The CDR3 DNA sequence: TGTACCAGCATGACATGGGCGCTTAGCACAGATACGCAGTATTTT. Protein: CTSMTWALSTDTQYF.

This clonotype was picked up many times. The chain is built from TRBV2 and TRBJ2-3, with D hard to call. The CDR3 contains 13 residues. CDR1 is SNHLY and CDR2 is FYNNEI in the germline V gene. With 5 bases removed from V and 2 bases from J, the gap between germline ends came to 8 bases. CDR3 DNA: TGTGCCAGCAGTCCACGACACACAGATACGCAGTATTTT. It translates to CASSPRHTDTQYF.